The 18 T cell receptor beta chains below come from one sample, sequenced in a study of post-analysis software for immune sequencing data. No antigens are known for them. Points from the study as a whole: In patients, a few TRBV segments were more frequent than in controls, with TRBV5-6, TRBV5-1 and TRBV20-1 among them.

Prepared libraries of TCR beta cDNA carried unique molecular identifiers. TCRdb used MiXCR to reprocess the PCR reads, holding one entry per CDR3 protein. This sample yields 700,000 to 900,000 distinct CDR3 sequences, of which about half are seen a single time; roughly 4.9% belongs to the top ten. Sequencing input: blood. The receptors originated from a girl aged 5-17 years with multiple sclerosis.

The V gene is TRBV6-2 or TRBV6-3, the J gene TRBJ1-2, with a possible D match to TRBD1 (5 bases). V was trimmed by 6 bases and J by 6 bases, leaving 20 bases between them. Per the germline V gene, CDR1 is MNHEY and CDR2 is SVGEGT. CDR3 size: 15 residues. The CDR3 protein is CASSPPGPARNGYTF. DNA for the CDR3: TGTGCCAGCAGCCCCCCGGGACCCGCTAGGAATGGCTACACCTTC.

This clonotype was recorded a few times. The rearrangement joins TRBV9 to TRBJ1-6; a possible D gene is TRBD1 (6 bases). With 3 bases removed from V and 6 bases from J, the gap between germline ends came to 13 bases. This CDR3 region has 15 residues. Per germline, CDR1 SGDLS and CDR2 YYNGEE. CDR3 in DNA: TGTGCCAGCAGCGCCGGGACATCTTCTAATTCACCCCTCCACTTT. This sequence encodes CASSAGTSSNSPLHF. Looking up the rest from reference TRBV9 and TRBJ1-6 gives the full variable domain: DSGVTQTPKHLITATGQRVTLRCSPRSGDLSVYWYQQSLDQGLQFLIQYYNGEERAKGNILERFSAQQFPDLHSELNLSSLELGDSALYFCASSAGTSSNSPLHFGNGTRLTVT.

The chain couples TRBV20-1 to TRBJ2-1, with D maybe TRBD1 (6 bases). This CDR3 is built from 18 residues. Germline CDR1 reads DFQATT; CDR2 reads SNEGSKA (reference sequence). V was clipped by 0 bases and J by 9 bases, with 27 bases between them. DNA for the CDR3: TGCAGTGCTAGAGAAGAGCTAGGGGGTTCATCTCACTCACGTGAGCAGTTCTTC. It codes for CSAREELGGSSHSREQFF.

This sequence joins TRBV7-9 and TRBJ1-6; D not resolved. Deletions cut 0 bases from V and 9 bases from J, with 15 bases between. CDR1 and CDR2 from the germline V gene are SEHNR and FQNEAQ (reference sequence). This CDR3 comprises 16 residues. The DNA for the CDR3 is TGTGCCAGCAGCTTAGCGGTGGCCGAGAAGTCTTCACCCCTCCACTTT. This codes for CASSLAVAEKSSPLHF.

This clonotype was detected once. The V call is TRBV6-6, the J call TRBJ1-5, with 8 bases matching TRBD1. Germline V gene data show CDR1 as MNHNY and CDR2 as SVGAGI (reference sequence). V lost 6 bases and J lost 9; bases outside the gene matches: 10. The CDR3 length is 14 residues. This chain's CDR3 is CASSNGQGPGPQHF. Written as DNA, the CDR3 is TGTGCCAGCAGCAATGGACAGGGACCCGGGCCCCAGCATTTT.

As for this clonotype: One end of the junction fails to match germline, which may point to a read error. In nucleotides, the CDR3 is TGTACCAGCAGCTCCGCCCGGGACTACAGCTCCTACAATGAGCAGTTCTTC. This codes for CTSSSARDYSSYNEQFF. The V call is TRBV11-2, the J call TRBJ2-1; 7 bases map to TRBD2. The germline V gene has CDR1 SGHAT and CDR2 FQNNGV. This CDR3 is built from 17 residues.

This chain links TRBV9 with TRBJ2-4, with 10 bases lining up with TRBD2. The CDR3 is made up of 14 amino acids. Germline CDR1 is SGDLS and CDR2 is YYNGEE. J lost 13 bases, V lost 0 bases, and 7 bases had no gene match. CDR3 in amino acids: CASSVGTSGHEQYF. The CDR3, as DNA: TGTGCCAGCAGCGTAGGGACTAGCGGTCATGAGCAGTACTTC.

The chain uses TRBV7-9 and TRBJ2-1; 9 bases are shared with TRBD2. The last part of the DNA fits TRBJ2-7 better; the J call may be wrong. Germline CDR1 and CDR2: SEHNR and FQNEAQ (reference sequence). This CDR3 spans 15 amino acids. In DNA form, the CDR3 reads TGTGCCAGCAGCGTTAGCGGGAGCTCCTACAATGAGCAGTACTTC. It codes for CASSVSGSSYNEQYF.

This clonotype was detected a few times. The chain combines TRBV6-5 with TRBJ2-5; unclear D gene. Germline V gene lookup returns CDR1 MNHEY and CDR2 SVGAGI. The V and J ends lost 5 bases and 11 bases respectively, with 15 bases between them. The CDR3 is 12 residues long. This CDR3 reads CASSHNGVGQYF. DNA for the CDR3: TGTGCCAGCAGTCACAACGGAGTTGGGCAGTACTTC.

The rearrangement links TRBV12-3 or TRBV12-4 to TRBJ2-1; no reliable D call. V lost 6 bases, J lost 9 bases, and 12 bases lay in between. The CDR3 runs to 12 residues. The CDR3 loop reads CASSRRRLEQFF. The CDR3 DNA reads as TGTGCCAGCAGCCGGAGACGTCTTGAGCAGTTCTTC.

The V gene is TRBV7-9, the J gene TRBJ2-3; 8 positions match TRBD1. From germline, CDR1 is SEHNR and CDR2 FQNEAQ (reference sequence). The CDR3 totals 15 residues. V lost 4 bases and J lost 5; bases outside the gene matches: 8. DNA for the CDR3: TGTGCCAGCAGCTCGACAGGGGCGCTTGAAGATACGCAGTATTTT. It yields the protein CASSSTGALEDTQYF.

The table lists this clonotype with a few counts. The chain links TRBV29-1 to TRBJ2-3, with 7 bases that match TRBD1. V was clipped by 4 bases and J by 1 base; unmatched bases: 5. The CDR3 length is 14 residues. Germline values: CDR1 SQVTM, CDR2 ANQGSEA. CDR3 sequence reads: CSVAPTGGTDTQYF. CDR3 nucleotides: TGCAGCGTTGCGCCCACAGGGGGCACAGATACGCAGTATTTT.

The count of this clonotype is one. The chain links TRBV6-5 to TRBJ2-1; perhaps TRBD1 as D (6 bases). Germline assignment: CDR1 MNHEY and CDR2 SVGAGI. This CDR3 has 15 amino acids. V dropped 0 bases and J dropped 11 bases, with 17 bases sitting between them. CDR3 amino acids: CASSYSSSLGGKQFF. In DNA, the CDR3 is TGTGCCAGCAGTTACTCTTCCAGCCTAGGGGGTAAGCAGTTCTTC.

This chain uses TRBV7-9 with TRBJ2-3; the match to TRBD1 covers 7 bases. V was pared by 3 bases and J by 0 bases, with 6 bases of the junction left unmatched. The CDR3 has 16 residues. Germline V CDR1 and CDR2: SEHNR, FQNEAQ (reference sequence). This CDR3 is CASSLGDSPSTDTQYF. The CDR3 DNA reads as TGTGCCAGCAGCTTGGGGGACAGCCCTAGCACAGATACGCAGTATTTT.

The chain has TRBV20-1 and TRBJ2-1; a weak D match, TRBD1 (6 bases). V was pared by 7 bases and J by 0 bases, with 22 bases between. This CDR3 contains 17 residues. Germline V gives CDR1 DFQATT, CDR2 SNEGSKA (reference sequence). This CDR3 reads CSGGPRGRLSSYNEQFF. DNA of the CDR3: TGCAGTGGGGGGCCCCGCGGCCGTTTGAGCTCCTACAATGAGCAGTTCTTC.

This clonotype showed up just once. The chain employs TRBV9 and TRBJ2-3; tentatively, D is TRBD1 or TRBD2 (5 bases each). Trimming shortened V by 4 bases and J by 4 bases, and 22 bases separated the two germline ends. The CDR3 is 17 amino acids. The germline V gene encodes CDR1 SGDLS and CDR2 YYNGEE. CDR3: CASSSGTLRFLSDTQYF. The CDR3 region has the DNA TGTGCCAGCAGCTCCGGGACCCTAAGGTTTTTGTCAGATACGCAGTATTTT.

The chain recombines TRBV7-9 with TRBJ2-7; tentative D call: TRBD1 (8 bases). The ends were cut back, 6 bases at V and 5 bases at J, with 17 bases in the middle. The CDR3 loop spans 14 amino acids. Looked up from germline, CDR1 is SEHNR and CDR2 is FQNEAQ (reference sequence). DNA of the CDR3: TGTGCCAGCAGTTACGGACAGGGAGGGAACGAGCAGTACTTC. Encoded protein: CASSYGQGGNEQYF.

This clonotype was recorded many times. The V and J genes are TRBV5-6 and TRBJ2-7; D may be TRBD1 or TRBD2 (6 bases each). With 0 bases removed from V and 2 bases from J, the gap between germline ends came to 15 bases. Germline V gene lookup returns CDR1 SGHDT and CDR2 YYEEEE. CDR3 length: 16 residues. The CDR3 region is CASSLDPGGNPYEQYF. DNA for the CDR3: TGTGCCAGCAGCTTGGACCCCGGGGGCAATCCCTACGAGCAGTACTTC. Complete variable domain (other parts from reference TRBV5-6 and TRBJ2-7): DAGVTQSPTHLIKTRGQQVTLRCSPKSGHDTVSWYQQALGQGPQFIFQYYEEEERQRGNFPDRFSGHQFPNYSSELNVNALLLGDSALYLCASSLDPGGNPYEQYFGPGTRLTVT.